This T cell receptor beta chain comes out of a study of blood T cell repertoires in COVID-19. Produced via immunoSEQ multiplex PCR; TCRdb's table is partial and in-frame only. The data hold about 35,000 clones, with roughly four fifths observed a single time. The CDR3 loop spans 14 amino acids. CDR1 and CDR2 from the germline V gene are WNHNN and SYGVQD (reference sequence). With V trimmed by 7 bases and J by 5 bases, 10 bases remained unmatched. The TCR sequence derives from an elderly man with active or convalescent COVID-19. The sample consisted of peripheral blood. The V and J genes are TRBV10-1 and TRBJ2-5; 7 bases agree with TRBD2. The CDR3 DNA is TGCGCCAGCAACCCCTGCGGGAGCGGTGAGACCCAGTACTTC. It codes for CASNPCGSGETQYF.